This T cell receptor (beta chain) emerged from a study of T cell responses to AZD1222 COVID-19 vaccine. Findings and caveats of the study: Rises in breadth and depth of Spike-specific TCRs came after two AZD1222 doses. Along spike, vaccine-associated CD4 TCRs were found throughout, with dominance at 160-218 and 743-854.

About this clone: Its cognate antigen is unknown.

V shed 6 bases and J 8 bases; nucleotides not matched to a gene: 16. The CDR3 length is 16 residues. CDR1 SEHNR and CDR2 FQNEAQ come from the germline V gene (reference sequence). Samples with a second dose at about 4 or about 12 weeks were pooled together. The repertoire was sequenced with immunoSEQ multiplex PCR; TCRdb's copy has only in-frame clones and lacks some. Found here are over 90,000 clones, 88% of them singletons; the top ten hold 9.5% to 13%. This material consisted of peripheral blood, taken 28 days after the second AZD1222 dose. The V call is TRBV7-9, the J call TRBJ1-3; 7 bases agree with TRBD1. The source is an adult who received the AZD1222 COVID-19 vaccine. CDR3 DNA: TGTGCCAGCAGACCTGGACAGGACTCAATAAAAGACACCATATATTTT. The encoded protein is CASRPGQDSIKDTIYF.